The clone carrying this T cell receptor beta chain has a handful of counts. What it binds is unknown. By 5'RACE template switching, TCR cDNA was produced, with a universal primer site and UMIs added in the process. Using its own MiXCR run on the 5' RACE reads, TCRdb lists one record per CDR3 protein. Among some 300,000 distinct CDR3 sequences listed, about 8.3% were seen once. This CDR3 is 15 amino acids long. Germline CDR1 LGHNA, CDR2 YNFKEQ. Between the trimmed V and J ends, which lost 3 bases and 0 bases, there was a span of 12 bases. The data were obtained in a study of T cells after yellow fever vaccination. General study points: Once the booster was given, most primary-vaccination clones reappeared, at approximately 97% for CD4 and 88% for CD8. Abundant clonotypes from the bulk population could get into FACS-sorted repertoires as contaminants.

The source of this sequence is a man aged 18-30 years who received the YFV17D yellow fever vaccine. Sequenced here: PBMCs, sampled around 45 days after the first yellow fever vaccination. The V call is TRBV4-2, the J call TRBJ2-7; no reliable D call. CDR3 nucleotides: TGTGCCAGCAGCCAGGATAACAGAGCCTCCTACGAGCAGTACTTC. Translated: CASSQDNRASYEQYF.